These 4 T cell receptor beta chains were all obtained from the same sample, sequenced in a study of cytomegalovirus exposure and HLA in healthy donors. Primers included in the PCR were 60 Vbeta and 13 Jbeta primers. The repertoire was sequenced with immunoSEQ multiplex PCR; TCRdb's copy has only in-frame clones and lacks some. The sample consists of some 150,000 clones, approximately 85% of them appearing once. The sequencing sample was made of PBMCs. These receptors were collected from a man aged 45-65 years in good health and CMV-seropositive.

The gene calls are TRBV25-1 and TRBJ2-3; 10 nucleotides match TRBD1. CDR3 length: 15 amino acids. Germline loops: CDR1 MGHDK, CDR2 SYGVNS. J gave up 4 bases and V 4 bases, and 5 bases lay outside the gene matches. The CDR3 DNA reads TGTGCCAGCAGTGGGGGACAGGGGACCGCAGATACGCAGTATTTT. It is translated as CASSGGQGTADTQYF. Combining the CDR3 with reference TRBV25-1 and TRBJ2-3 gives the whole variable domain EADIYQTPRYLVIGTGKKITLECSQTMGHDKMYWYQQDPGMELHLIHYSYGVNSTEKGDLSSESTVSRIRTEHFPLTLESARPSHTSQYLCASSGGQGTADTQYFGPGTRLTVL.

The genes are TRBV6-5 and TRBJ2-5, with D uncertain. Per germline, CDR1 MNHEY and CDR2 SVGAGI. The CDR3 length is 16 residues. Trimming took 2 bases from V and 0 from J, leaving 13 bases between them. CDR3 amino acids: CASSYNSRIYQETQYF. Here the CDR3 DNA reads TGTGCCAGCAGTTACAATTCGCGCATCTACCAAGAGACCCAGTACTTC.

CDR3 in amino acids: CASSPRGTGELFF. The CDR3 nucleotides are TGTGCCAGCAGCCCGCGGGGCACCGGGGAGCTGTTTTTT. V gene TRBV7-9 combines with J gene TRBJ2-2, with TRBD2 as a possible D gene (6 bases). V was trimmed by 5 bases and J by 4 bases, leaving 8 bases between them. Per the germline V gene, CDR1 is SEHNR and CDR2 is FQNEAQ (reference sequence). This CDR3 comprises 13 residues.

The rearrangement uses TRBV19 and TRBJ2-3, with 11 nucleotides matching TRBD2. V shed 5 bases, J shed 0 bases, and the junction held 7 bases outside the gene matches. Germline CDR1 LNHDA, CDR2 SQIVND (reference sequence). The CDR3 has 17 amino acids. The CDR3, as DNA: TGTGCCAGTAGTCTCAATCTAGCGGGAGGTAGCACAGATACGCAGTATTTT. Protein: CASSLNLAGGSTDTQYF.